A single sample is the source of the 29 T cell receptor beta chains below, sequenced in a study of cytomegalovirus exposure and HLA in healthy donors. A multiplex PCR was run with 60 Vbeta primers and 13 Jbeta primers. Profiling relied on immunoSEQ multiplex PCR, and the TCRdb table lists in-frame clones only, not all of them. The table includes some 130,000 clones, approximately 70% detected once. The sample comprised PBMCs. The receptors derive from a woman aged 55-69 years in good health and CMV-seropositive.

The V call is TRBV6-5, the J call TRBJ1-2, with D perhaps matching TRBD1 (6 bases). The V and J ends lost 5 bases and 2 bases respectively, with 15 bases between them. Germline CDR1 is MNHEY and CDR2 is SVGAGI. This CDR3 contains 15 residues. The CDR3 loop is CASSPRGGWNYGYTF. DNA for the CDR3: TGTGCCAGCAGTCCCCGGGGGGGCTGGAACTATGGCTACACCTTC.

As DNA, the CDR3 is TGTGCCAGCACCATGGGCCAGGGCAGAAATCAGCCCCAGCATTTT. Protein sequence: CASTMGQGRNQPQHF. This chain uses TRBV18 with TRBJ1-5, with D perhaps matching TRBD1 (5 bases). V was pared by 8 bases and J by 4 bases, with 18 bases between. The V gene's germline CDR1 is KGHSH and CDR2 LQKENI. This CDR3 is 15 amino acids long.

This clone has a handful of counts. The chain has TRBV27 and TRBJ2-5; 10 nucleotides line up with TRBD1. Unmatched junction bases numbered 5, after V lost 6 bases and J lost 1 base. This CDR3 is 15 amino acids long. The germline V gene encodes CDR1 MNHEY and CDR2 SMNVEV (reference sequence). In DNA form, the CDR3 reads TGTGCCAGCAGCTCCGGGACAGGGGTCCAAGAGACCCAGTACTTC. The encoded protein is CASSSGTGVQETQYF.

V usage is TRBV9 and J usage is TRBJ2-5, with 7 bases identical to TRBD1. The J call is doubtful: the DNA matches TRBJ2-7 better. CDR1 is SGDLS and CDR2 is YYNGEE in the germline V gene. The CDR3 contains 15 residues. CDR3: CASSVGGQPPYEQYF. DNA of the CDR3: TGTGCCAGCAGCGTAGGGGGACAGCCTCCCTACGAGCAGTACTTC.

This chain joins TRBV10-3 and TRBJ2-1; D is possibly TRBD2 (6 bases). The CDR3 sequence is 12 residues long. CDR1 and CDR2 from the germline V gene are ENHRY and SYGVKD. Trimming removed 10 bases from V and 9 bases from J, with 16 bases in between. This CDR3 is CATSRGIGEQFF. Written as DNA, the CDR3 is TGTGCCACCTCACGGGGGATAGGTGAGCAGTTCTTC.

There are a few counts of this clone. CDR3 in DNA: TGCGCCAGCAGCGAGGGCTTGTATAGCAATCAGCCCCAGCATTTT. The encoded protein is CASSEGLYSNQPQHF. The rearrangement uses TRBV5-1 and TRBJ1-5; D is unresolved. The CDR3 sequence is 15 residues long. CDR1 SGHRS and CDR2 YFSETQ come from the germline V gene. The V gene lost 4 bases and the J gene lost 0 bases, with 11 bases spanning the gap.

This sequence joins TRBV18 and TRBJ1-3, with unresolved D. Trimming took off 4 bases at V and 0 bases at J, with 4 bases between the two ends. Germline assignment: CDR1 KGHSH and CDR2 LQKENI. The CDR3 is made up of 13 amino acids. The CDR3 DNA is TGTGCCAGCTCACATAGCTCTGGAAACACCATATATTTT. Protein sequence: CASSHSSGNTIYF.

The chain couples TRBV30 to TRBJ2-2, with D tentatively TRBD1 (5 bases). The CDR3 spans 14 residues. Germline V lookup: CDR1 GTSNPN, CDR2 SVGIG (reference sequence). V was pared by 1 base and J by 2 bases, with 8 bases between. The CDR3 loop is CAWSGGVNTGELFF. CDR3 DNA sequence: TGTGCCTGGAGTGGGGGCGTAAACACCGGGGAGCTGTTTTTT.

The chain couples TRBV5-1 to TRBJ2-2; TRBD2 is a possible D gene (7 bases). The CDR3 runs to 17 residues. Trimming pared 4 bases from V and 7 bases from J, leaving 23 bases between. The germline V gene encodes CDR1 SGHRS and CDR2 YFSETQ. As DNA, the CDR3 is TGCGCCAGCAGCCCTCGACCCGGGGGGCAGGAGGGCGGGGAGCTGTTTTTT. Translation gives CASSPRPGGQEGGELFF.

The chain recombines TRBV7-9 with TRBJ2-4, with 7 positions matching TRBD2. Per the germline V gene, CDR1 is SEHNR and CDR2 is FQNEAQ (reference sequence). The CDR3 runs to 13 residues. The J segment lost 6 bases and the V segment lost 1 base, leaving 0 bases of the junction unmatched. CDR3 nucleotide sequence: TGTGCCAGCAGCTTAGGACTAGCAAACATTCAGTACTTC. Translated: CASSLGLANIQYF.

The V and J genes are TRBV28 and TRBJ2-6, with D tentatively TRBD2 (7 bases). This CDR3 has 16 residues. Trimming took off 8 bases at V and 2 bases at J, with 16 bases between the two ends. The V gene's germline CDR1 is MDHEN and CDR2 SYDVKM. CDR3: CASRGAGSPGANVLTF. DNA of the CDR3: TGTGCCAGCCGGGGGGCAGGGTCCCCTGGGGCCAACGTCCTGACTTTC.

J is TRBJ1-4 and V is TRBV18; D is possibly TRBD1 (6 bases). Trimming cost V 3 bases and J 5 bases, with 13 bases left between them. CDR1 is KGHSH and CDR2 is LQKENI in the germline V gene. This CDR3 spans 15 amino acids. The CDR3 nucleotides are TGTGCCAGCTCACCCGGGATCACAGGGAATGAAAAACTGTTTTTT. It specifies CASSPGITGNEKLFF.

The chain has TRBV6-6 and TRBJ1-6; D remains ambiguous. V was trimmed by 8 bases and J by 0 bases, leaving 8 bases between them. The CDR3 covers 14 residues. CDR1 is MNHNY and CDR2 is SVGAGI in the germline V gene (reference sequence). This chain's CDR3 is CASGGSSYNSPLHF. The CDR3 DNA reads as TGTGCCAGCGGAGGGAGCTCCTATAATTCACCCCTCCACTTT.

This chain connects TRBV13 to TRBJ2-3; TRBD1 matches at 9 bases. The CDR3 is made up of 15 amino acids. V was pared by 7 bases and J by 3 bases, with 8 bases of the junction left unmatched. Germline lookup yields CDR1 PRHDT and CDR2 FYEKMQ (reference sequence). CDR3 protein: CASNLGGTGTDTQYF. The CDR3 DNA sequence: TGTGCCAGCAACCTGGGAGGGACAGGGACAGATACGCAGTATTTT.

This chain links TRBV9 with TRBJ1-3, with D uncertain. CDR3 length equals 17 residues. The V end was cut by 3 bases, the J end by 3 bases, with 19 bases between. Germline V CDR1 and CDR2: SGDLS, YYNGEE. The CDR3 nucleotides read TGTGCCAGCAGCGCTATCGGATTCGGGGTCGGTGGAAACACCATATATTTT. Residues: CASSAIGFGVGGNTIYF.

The chain couples TRBV6-6 to TRBJ2-5; TRBD2 might be the D (6 bases). Judging by the DNA end, TRBJ2-7 fits better; the J call may be wrong. This CDR3 has 14 residues. CDR1 and CDR2 (germline): MNHNY, SVGAGI (reference sequence). CDR3 amino acids: CASSSGLPPYEQYF. In DNA, the CDR3 is TGTGCCAGCAGCTCGGGACTTCCCCCCTACGAGCAGTACTTC.

V is TRBV5-1 and J is TRBJ2-3, with 7 bases matching TRBD1. The V gene end was trimmed by 4 bases and the J gene end by 0 bases; junction bases not matched to a gene: 2. The CDR3 loop spans 14 amino acids. Germline assignment: CDR1 SGHRS and CDR2 YFSETQ. The DNA of the CDR3 is TGCGCCAGCAGCCCGGGACAGAGCACAGATACGCAGTATTTT. Translating gives CASSPGQSTDTQYF.

The gene calls are TRBV2 and TRBJ2-6; tentatively, D is TRBD1 (5 bases). The V end was cut by 5 bases, the J end by 2 bases, with 10 bases between. The germline CDR1 and CDR2 sequences are SNHLY and FYNNEI. The CDR3 runs to 15 residues. CDR3 protein: CASSREGAGANVLTF. The CDR3 region has the DNA TGTGCCAGCAGTCGAGAAGGGGCTGGGGCCAACGTCCTGACTTTC.

V is TRBV28 and J is TRBJ2-7; 8 bases are a match to TRBD2. This CDR3 spans 14 amino acids. V gave up 8 bases and J gave up 4 bases; unmatched junction bases: 10. Germline CDR1 and CDR2: MDHEN and SYDVKM. CDR3 sequence: CASYPGGRLYEQYF. The CDR3 coding sequence is TGTGCCAGCTACCCAGGCGGGAGGCTGTACGAGCAGTACTTC.

The chain employs TRBV5-1 and TRBJ2-1; 11 bases are shared with TRBD2. The CDR3 contains 15 residues. Germline CDR1 SGHRS, CDR2 YFSETQ. J was trimmed by 8 bases and V by 5 bases; bases with no gene match: 9. The CDR3 DNA is TGCGCCAGCAGAGCCGCGGGACTAGCGGTGGATGAGCAGTTCTTC. This sequence encodes CASRAAGLAVDEQFF.

This clone was observed a few times. V gene TRBV25-1 combines with J gene TRBJ2-3, with TRBD2 matching over 13 bases. The CDR3 has 16 amino acids. Losses at the gene ends were 4 bases for V and 3 bases for J; bases not matched to a gene: 4. Germline lookup yields CDR1 MGHDK and CDR2 SYGVNS. CDR3 in DNA: TGTGCCAGCAGTGTCGGGACTAGCGGGATAACAGATACGCAGTATTTT. Its translation is CASSVGTSGITDTQYF.

The chain carries TRBV6-5 and TRBJ2-7; D not certain. V was clipped by 5 bases and J by 7 bases, with 9 bases between them. Germline CDR1 and CDR2: MNHEY and SVGAGI. The CDR3 extends over 11 amino acids. CDR3 residues: CASSRDGEQYF. Here the CDR3 DNA reads TGTGCCAGCAGTCGAGACGGGGAGCAGTACTTC.

This rearrangement joins TRBV28 to TRBJ2-4; 8 bases fit TRBD2. This CDR3 is built from 14 residues. Germline lookup yields CDR1 MDHEN and CDR2 SYDVKM. The junction had 8 bases not matched to a gene; V was cut back by 10 bases and J by 3 bases. The CDR3 region has the DNA TGTGCCACCAGCGGGGGAAGAGTCAAAAACATTCAGTACTTC. Amino acids: CATSGGRVKNIQYF.

This clone occurred a few times. This rearrangement joins TRBV6-6 to TRBJ2-5; TRBD1 agrees at 8 bases. The CDR3 runs to 16 residues. The V and J ends lost 2 bases and 2 bases, in that order; junction bases with no gene match: 7. The V gene's germline CDR1 is MNHNY and CDR2 SVGAGI (reference sequence). As DNA, the CDR3 is TGTGCCAGCAGTTACCAACAGACAGGGGCGCAAGAGACCCAGTACTTC. Translation gives CASSYQQTGAQETQYF.

This rearrangement joins TRBV9 to TRBJ1-1; D uncertain. Trimming shortened V by 0 bases and J by 3 bases, and 9 bases separated the two germline ends. CDR3 length: 14 amino acids. Per the germline V gene, CDR1 is SGDLS and CDR2 is YYNGEE. CDR3 coding DNA: TGTGCCAGCAGCGTAGATCCCGGGTACACTGAAGCTTTCTTT. Encoded protein: CASSVDPGYTEAFF. The full variable domain, rest sourced from reference TRBV9 and TRBJ1-1, is DSGVTQTPKHLITATGQRVTLRCSPRSGDLSVYWYQQSLDQGLQFLIQYYNGEERAKGNILERFSAQQFPDLHSELNLSSLELGDSALYFCASSVDPGYTEAFFGQGTRLTVV.

The chain joins TRBV5-4 to TRBJ2-1; the match to TRBD2 covers 13 bases. This CDR3 region has 19 residues. Germline trimming cut 4 bases from V and 5 bases from J; bases unmatched to any gene: 15. Looked up from germline, CDR1 is SGHNT and CDR2 is YYREEE (reference sequence). CDR3 in DNA: TGTGCCAGCAGCCCAACTCCGACTAGCGGGAGGCCCCGGGACAATGAGCAGTTCTTC. As protein: CASSPTPTSGRPRDNEQFF.

The chain carries TRBV10-2 and TRBJ1-2; D is ambiguous. From germline, CDR1 is WSHSY and CDR2 SAAADI. The CDR3 totals 13 residues. Trimming removed 10 bases from V and 4 bases from J, with 16 bases in between. The CDR3, as DNA: TGCGCCACCCAAAGCACCTATGGCTATGGCTACACCTTC. Protein: CATQSTYGYGYTF.

J is TRBJ2-7 and V is TRBV7-3, with 8 bases lining up with TRBD1. CDR1 is SGHTA and CDR2 is FQGTGA in the germline V gene. The V segment lost 5 bases and the J segment 5 bases; nucleotides outside the gene matches: 8. This CDR3 spans 14 amino acids. CDR3 DNA: TGTGCCAGCAGCGCCGGGACAGGATTCAACGAGCAGTACTTC. It specifies CASSAGTGFNEQYF.

The chain recombines TRBV29-1 with TRBJ1-2; maybe TRBD1 (5 bases). Trimming stripped 7 bases from V and 1 base from J, with 7 bases between. Germline CDR1 SQVTM, CDR2 ANQGSEA. The CDR3 loop spans 11 amino acids. This chain's CDR3 is CSDRLNYGYTF. CDR3 DNA: TGCAGCGACAGGCTTAACTATGGCTACACCTTC. Drawing the rest from reference TRBV29-1 and TRBJ1-2, the complete variable domain is SAVISQKPSRDICQRGTSLTIQCQVDSQVTMMFWYRQQPGQSLTLIATANQGSEATYESGFVIDKFPISRPNLTFSTLTVSNMSPEDSSIYLCSDRLNYGYTFGSGTRLTVV.